The 23 T cell receptor beta chains listed next were all sequenced from one sample in a study of blood T cell repertoires in COVID-19. Produced via immunoSEQ multiplex PCR; TCRdb's table is partial and in-frame only. The sample shows around 230,000 clones, about 85% of them seen only once. Sequences were obtained from peripheral blood. These receptors were taken from a woman aged 80 or over with acute or convalescent COVID-19.

The chain's CDR3 is CASSSTLTGVYEQYF. In nucleotides, the CDR3 is TGTGCCAGCAGCTCGACCTTGACAGGGGTCTACGAGCAGTACTTC. V and J are TRBV11-2 and TRBJ2-7; TRBD1 matches at 8 bases. The CDR3 sequence is 15 residues long. The J segment lost 3 bases and the V segment lost 4 bases, leaving 8 bases of the junction unmatched. Germline lookup yields CDR1 SGHAT and CDR2 FQNNGV.

The chain has TRBV7-2 and TRBJ2-7; TRBD2 matches at 7 bases. The V gene end was trimmed by 2 bases and the J gene end by 3 bases; junction bases not matched to a gene: 7. The CDR3 spans 15 residues. The V gene's germline CDR1 is SGHTA and CDR2 FQGNSA. Written as DNA, the CDR3 is TGTGCCAGCAGCTTATTTTATACGGGAGGCTACGAGCAGTACTTC. Translation gives CASSLFYTGGYEQYF.

CDR3: CASSQGTGSNQPQHF. The CDR3 nucleotides are TGTGCCAGCTCACAAGGGACAGGGAGCAATCAGCCCCAGCATTTT. This chain uses TRBV18 with TRBJ1-5; 9 nucleotides line up with TRBD1. This CDR3 has 15 residues. Trimming removed 4 bases from V and 1 base from J; junction bases left unmatched: 2. Looked up from germline, CDR1 is KGHSH and CDR2 is LQKENI.

The chain couples TRBV7-3 to TRBJ2-1, with a tentative D call TRBD2 (6 bases). Germline V lookup: CDR1 SGHTA, CDR2 FQGTGA. V lost 5 bases, J lost 5 bases, and 19 bases lay in between. The CDR3 has 16 residues. DNA of the CDR3: TGTGCCAGCAGCCCTCTTCGGGGGACCCGACACAATGAGCAGTTCTTC. Amino acid sequence: CASSPLRGTRHNEQFF.

The J gene is TRBJ2-5, the V gene TRBV28, with a weak D call TRBD1 (6 bases). Trimming removed 5 bases at V and 5 bases at J, with 12 bases between. There are 13 residues in the CDR3. Germline V CDR1 and CDR2: MDHEN, SYDVKM. The CDR3 nucleotides are TGTGCCAGCAGTGCAAACAGGGTTGAGACCCAGTACTTC. Protein sequence: CASSANRVETQYF.

The chain recombines TRBV19 with TRBJ1-5; a weak D match, TRBD1 (6 bases). Germline assignment: CDR1 LNHDA and CDR2 SQIVND (reference sequence). V shed 3 bases and J shed 0 bases, with 15 bases lying between them. The CDR3 loop spans 17 amino acids. DNA for the CDR3: TGTGCCAGTAGTATCCCTGGACAGTCCTATAGCAATCAGCCCCAGCATTTT. Protein sequence: CASSIPGQSYSNQPQHF.

The chain carries TRBV3-1 (or the pseudogene TRBV3-2) and TRBJ1-1, with D tentatively TRBD1 (5 bases). CDR1 LGHDT and CDR2 YNNKEL come from the germline V gene (reference sequence). V was shortened by 4 bases and J by 1 base, with 16 bases between the two germline ends. The CDR3 runs 16 residues. The DNA of the CDR3 is TGTGCCAGCAGCCCCATTAGGGGTGAGTGGAACACTGAAGCTTTCTTT. Residues: CASSPIRGEWNTEAFF.

The V call is TRBV5-1, the J call TRBJ2-2; 7 bases are shared with TRBD1. The CDR3 has 15 residues. Germline trimming cut 0 bases from V and 6 bases from J; bases unmatched to any gene: 5. Germline loops: CDR1 SGHRS, CDR2 YFSETQ. In DNA, the CDR3 is TGCGCCAGCAGCTTGGACAGGGGTTGGTCCGGGGAGCTGTTTTTT. Protein: CASSLDRGWSGELFF.

CDR3 amino acids: CASSWGQQETQYF. CDR3 DNA: TGTGCCAGCAGCTGGGGACAGCAAGAGACCCAGTACTTC. The chain joins TRBV7-9 to TRBJ2-5; 7 bases agree with TRBD1. The CDR3 extends over 13 amino acids. Germline CDR1 and CDR2: SEHNR and FQNEAQ (reference sequence). J was trimmed by 2 bases and V by 4 bases; bases with no gene match: 1.

The rearrangement links TRBV2 to TRBJ1-6; TRBD1 aligns across 7 bases. V shed 7 bases and J 0 bases; nucleotides not matched to a gene: 9. Germline V gene data show CDR1 as SNHLY and CDR2 as FYNNEI. This CDR3 comprises 17 residues. CDR3 DNA: TGTGCCAGCAAACAGGGGATCCCACTCTCCTATAATTCACCCCTCCACTTT. Translating it yields CASKQGIPLSYNSPLHF. Using reference TRBV2 and TRBJ1-6 for the parts outside the CDR3, the full variable domain is EPEVTQTPSHQVTQMGQEVILRCVPISNHLYFYWYRQILGQKVEFLVSFYNNEISEKSEIFDDQFSVERPDGSNFTLKIRSTKLEDSAMYFCASKQGIPLSYNSPLHFGNGTRLTVT.

The chain uses TRBV9 and TRBJ2-7, with a weak D call TRBD1 (5 bases). V was cut by 0 bases and J by 3 bases, with 10 bases left in between. The CDR3 has 14 residues. Germline V gives CDR1 SGDLS, CDR2 YYNGEE. CDR3 bases: TGTGCCAGCAGCGTAGAGGCAGGGCACTACGAGCAGTACTTC. This sequence encodes CASSVEAGHYEQYF.

CDR3 DNA: TGCGCCAGCAGCCAAGATTTAGTGGGACTAGCGGATCACAATGAGCAGTTCTTC. Its translation: CASSQDLVGLADHNEQFF. V and J are TRBV4-1 and TRBJ2-1, with 11 positions matching TRBD2. This CDR3 is 18 amino acids long. Germline V gives CDR1 MGHRA, CDR2 YSYEKL. Unmatched junction bases numbered 9, after V lost 0 bases and J lost 5 bases.

This clone showed up just once. The rearrangement joins TRBV24-1 to TRBJ2-5; tentatively, D is TRBD1 (6 bases). CDR3 length: 18 residues. Between the trimmed V and J ends, which lost 1 base and 2 bases, there was a span of 19 bases. Per germline, CDR1 KGHDR and CDR2 SFDVKD. The CDR3 DNA sequence: TGTGCCACCAGTGATTTTTTCGGGACACCAACGCTGCAAGAGACCCAGTACTTC. It is translated as CATSDFFGTPTLQETQYF.

This clone was seen ten or more times. Written as DNA, the CDR3 is TGTGCCAGCAGTTTATCGTTAGCAGAAACTCAAGAGACCCAGTACTTC. Translation: CASSLSLAETQETQYF. The V and J genes are TRBV27 and TRBJ2-5; D unclear. Germline assignment: CDR1 MNHEY and CDR2 SMNVEV (reference sequence). The CDR3 consists of 16 residues. V was cut by 0 bases and J by 2 bases, with 13 bases left in between.

The chain uses TRBV7-2 and TRBJ1-2; TRBD1 matches at 8 bases. From germline, CDR1 is SGHTA and CDR2 FQGNSA. V lost 3 bases, J lost 6 bases, and 6 bases stayed unmatched. CDR3 length: 14 residues. The chain's CDR3 is CASSFSGGYHGYTF. The CDR3 DNA follows: TGTGCCAGCAGCTTCTCAGGGGGCTATCATGGCTACACCTTC. Full variable domain (missing parts from reference TRBV7-2 and TRBJ1-2): GAGVSQSPSNKVTEKGKDVELRCDPISGHTALYWYRQSLGQGLEFLIYFQGNSAPDKSGLPSDRFSAERTGGSVSTLTIQRTQQEDSAVYLCASSFSGGYHGYTFGSGTRLTVV.

The rearrangement links TRBV27 to TRBJ2-7; 7 bases map to TRBD1. The CDR3 contains 15 residues. V lost 3 bases to trimming and J lost 2 bases; unmatched junction nucleotides: 7. The germline V gene has CDR1 MNHEY and CDR2 SMNVEV (reference sequence). The CDR3 region has the DNA TGTGCCAGCAGTTTCCACCGGGACAGAACCTACGAGCAGTACTTC. It translates to CASSFHRDRTYEQYF.

The chain carries TRBV6-6 and TRBJ2-1; D unclear. CDR1 MNHNY and CDR2 SVGAGI come from the germline V gene (reference sequence). The V gene lost 5 bases and the J gene lost 7 bases, with 6 bases spanning the gap. The CDR3 contains 11 residues. CDR3 nucleotides: TGTGCCAGCAGTGAGTTAAATGAGCAGTTCTTC. Translating it yields CASSELNEQFF.

The CDR3 spells CASSLGGPPLHF. In DNA form, the CDR3 reads TGTGCCAGCAGTTTGGGGGGACCACCCCTCCACTTT. The chain employs TRBV21-1 and TRBJ1-6. TRBV21-1 is labeled a pseudogene. This CDR3 has 12 residues.

The chain employs TRBV5-4 and TRBJ2-3; TRBD2 agrees at 9 bases. This CDR3 has 16 amino acids. J gave up 0 bases and V 3 bases, and 5 bases lay outside the gene matches. Germline V gene data show CDR1 as SGHNT and CDR2 as YYREEE (reference sequence). For the CDR3, the DNA is TGTGCCAGCAGCTCCTGGACTAGCGAGAGCACAGATACGCAGTATTTT. The encoded protein is CASSSWTSESTDTQYF.

The chain joins TRBV30 to TRBJ1-5, with 7 bases identical to TRBD1. This CDR3 is 13 amino acids long. The germline CDR1 and CDR2 sequences are GTSNPN and SVGIG (reference sequence). After removal of 5 bases from V and 4 bases from J, the junction contained 5 bases not matched to a gene. CDR3 DNA: TGTGCCTGGGCGCAGACAGGGAATCAGCCCCAGCATTTT. Protein sequence: CAWAQTGNQPQHF. Drawing the rest from reference TRBV30 and TRBJ1-5, the complete variable domain is SQTIHQWPATLVQPVGSPLSLECTVEGTSNPNLYWYRQAAGRGLQLLFYSVGIGQISSEVPQNLSASRPQDRQFILSSKKLLLSDSGFYLCAWAQTGNQPQHFGDGTRLSIL.

The chain links TRBV7-9 to TRBJ2-7; TRBD1 agrees at 7 bases. Germline CDR1 is SEHNR and CDR2 is FQNEAQ (reference sequence). The trim removed 5 bases at V and 2 bases at J, leaving 9 bases unmatched. The CDR3 contains 15 residues. In nucleotides, the CDR3 is TGTGCCAGCAGCCCGGAGGACAGGCCTACCTACGAGCAGTACTTC. It encodes CASSPEDRPTYEQYF.

V usage is TRBV3-1 (or the pseudogene TRBV3-2) and J usage is TRBJ1-5; weak D call: TRBD1 (6 bases). V was trimmed by 4 bases and J by 5 bases, leaving 30 bases between them. This CDR3 contains 20 residues. Germline V gene data show CDR1 as LGHDT and CDR2 as YNNKEL (reference sequence). CDR3 nucleotides: TGTGCCAGCAGCCCTAAAATAGAGGGGGGGGCGCGGAAGGTGGATCAGCCCCAGCATTTT. Translation gives CASSPKIEGGARKVDQPQHF.

J is TRBJ1-1 and V is TRBV5-4; D is possibly TRBD1 (5 bases). CDR3 length: 14 residues. CDR1 SGHNT and CDR2 YYREEE come from the germline V gene (reference sequence). V lost 2 bases to trimming and J lost 5 bases, with 13 bases between them. DNA of the CDR3: TGTGCCAGCAGCTTCCAGACAGAGGTGACTGAAGCTTTCTTT. Its protein is CASSFQTEVTEAFF.